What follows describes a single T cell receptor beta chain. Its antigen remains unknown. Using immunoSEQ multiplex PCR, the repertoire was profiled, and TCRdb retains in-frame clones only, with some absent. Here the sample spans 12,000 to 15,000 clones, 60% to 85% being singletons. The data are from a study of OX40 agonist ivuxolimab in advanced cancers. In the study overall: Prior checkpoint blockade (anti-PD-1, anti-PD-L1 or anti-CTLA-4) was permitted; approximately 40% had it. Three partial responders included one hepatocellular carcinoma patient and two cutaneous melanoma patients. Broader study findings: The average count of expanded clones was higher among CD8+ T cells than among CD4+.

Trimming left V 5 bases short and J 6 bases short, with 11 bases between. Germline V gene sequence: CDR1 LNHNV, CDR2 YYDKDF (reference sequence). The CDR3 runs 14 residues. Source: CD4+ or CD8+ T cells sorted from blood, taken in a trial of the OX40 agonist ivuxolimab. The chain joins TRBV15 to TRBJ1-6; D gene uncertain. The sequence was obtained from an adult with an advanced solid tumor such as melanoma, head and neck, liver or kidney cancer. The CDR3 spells CATSPARFNSPLHF. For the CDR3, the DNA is TGTGCCACCAGCCCCGCGCGGTTTAATTCACCCCTCCACTTT. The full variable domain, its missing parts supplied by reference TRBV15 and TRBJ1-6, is DAMVIQNPRYQVTQFGKPVTLSCSQTLNHNVMYWYQQKSSQAPKLLFHYYDKDFNNEADTPDNFQSRRPNTSFCFLDIRSPGLGDTAMYLCATSPARFNSPLHFGNGTRLTVT.